This T cell receptor beta chain derives from a study of cytomegalovirus exposure and HLA in healthy donors. Study-level background: Some 91 million unique TCRs from HLA-typed donors were held in an early release of data.

Germline V lookup: CDR1 SNHLY, CDR2 FYNNEI. This CDR3 has 16 residues. V was clipped by 2 bases and J by 7 bases; unmatched bases: 4. To note about this clone: Antigen specificity is unknown.

Amplification used 60 Vbeta primers and 13 Jbeta primers. Sequenced by immunoSEQ multiplex PCR; TCRdb stores in-frame clones only, minus some. The table includes about 130,000 clones, around 82% detected once. General study results and limits: Later, an analysis showed that TCR beta chains associated with HLA were more clonally expanded than others that were equally common. Reports indicate that TCR beta sequences accurately predicted the HLA-A and HLA-B alleles of most subjects.

The clonotype comes from a man aged 45-60 years in good health and CMV-seronegative. The rearrangement links TRBV2 to TRBJ2-1; 14 nucleotides agree with TRBD2. The sequencing input was PBMCs. The CDR3 DNA reads as TGTGCCAGCAGTGAACAGGGACTAGCGGGGGCGAATGAGCAGTTCTTC. Protein: CASSEQGLAGANEQFF.